Listed below are T cell receptor beta chains from one sample, sequenced in a study of radiotherapy plus CTLA-4 blockade in lung cancer. Generated by immunoSEQ multiplex PCR, the TCRdb table keeps only in-frame clones and is missing some. The data contain approximately 70,000 clones, around 77% of them seen just once; the ten biggest clones take up more than 15%. This material consisted of peripheral blood, taken from a patient treated with radiotherapy plus ipilimumab. The receptors were sampled from a human donor with non-small cell lung cancer whose response to radiotherapy plus ipilimumab could not be evaluated. Some clones in this sample may be carry-over from other donors' samples. The CDR3 runs from the conserved cysteine through the conserved F or W. A D gene is named only where the DNA matches it firmly. Only part of the rows carry a size: once, few, many, or a class if the clone is expanded.

>NA|TRBJ2-3|NA|TRBV5-1
CASSGTPADTQYF
TGCGCCAGCAGCGGGACTCCGGCAGATACGCAGTATTTT
>few|TRBJ1-3|NA|TRBV19
CASSTPWGGGNTIYF
TGTGCCAGTAGTACCCCGTGGGGAGGTGGAAACACCATATATTTT
>NA|TRBJ2-2|NA|TRBV7-5
CARSLGGGTGELFF
TGTGCCAGAAGCTTAGGGGGAGGAACCGGGGAGCTGTTTTTT
>NA|TRBJ1-5|NA|TRBV6-1
CASSVMADQPQHF
TGTGCCAGCAGTGTCATGGCAGATCAGCCCCAGCATTTT
>NA|TRBJ2-7|TRBD2|TRBV28
CASSSPGGPSSYEQYF
TGTGCCAGCAGTTCGCCGGGAGGCCCTAGCTCCTACGAGCAGTACTTC
>few|TRBJ2-7|NA|TRBV4-3
CASSQGASAGIYEQYF
TGCGCCAGCAGCCAAGGGGCGTCTGCAGGGATCTACGAGCAGTACTTC
>NA|TRBJ1-5|NA|TRBV19
CASSPPQARANQPQHF
TGTGCCAGTAGCCCGCCGCAAGCCAGGGCGAATCAGCCCCAGCATTTT
>NA|TRBJ2-2|TRBD2|TRBV9
CASSPRMSGGAGELFF
TGTGCCAGCAGCCCCCGTATGAGCGGGGGGGCCGGGGAGCTGTTTTTT
>NA|TRBJ2-1|NA|TRBV10-3
CAISESYPFDEQFF
TGTGCCATCAGTGAGTCGTATCCTTTCGATGAGCAGTTCTTC
>NA|TRBJ2-7|TRBD1|TRBV20-1
CSAYDREEQYF
TGCAGTGCTTACGACAGGGAAGAGCAGTACTTC
>NA|TRBJ2-3|TRBD1|TRBV5-1
CASSLEGQGASDTQYF
TGCGCCAGCAGCTTGGAAGGACAGGGAGCTTCAGATACGCAGTATTTT
>NA|TRBJ2-3|NA|TRBV5-1
CASSLGSDKDTQYF
TGCGCCAGCAGCTTGGGTAGCGACAAAGATACGCAGTATTTT
>NA|TRBJ2-6|NA|TRBV2
CASSDLGNGANVLTF
TGTGCCAGCAGTGATCTGGGCAATGGGGCCAACGTCCTGACTTTC
>NA|TRBJ1-4|TRBD1|TRBV6-1
CASSEGTVQNEKLFF
TGTGCCAGCAGTGAGGGGACAGTGCAGAATGAAAAACTGTTTTTT
>NA|TRBJ2-2|TRBD2|TRBV9
CASSASGGAGGELFF
TGTGCCAGCAGCGCTAGCGGGGGGGCCGGCGGGGAGCTGTTTTTT
>NA|TRBJ2-7|NA|TRBV19
CASSIGTQSYEQYF
TGTGCCAGTAGTATCGGGACACAATCCTACGAGCAGTACTTC
>NA|TRBJ2-4|NA|TRBV5-1
CASSLGGRGENIQYF
TGCGCCAGCAGCTTGGGGGGGCGTGGGGAAAACATTCAGTACTTC
>few|TRBJ1-4|NA|TRBV2
CASSDGGREKLFF
TGTGCCAGCAGTGACGGGGGGCGAGAAAAACTGTTTTTT
>NA|TRBJ2-5|TRBD1|TRBV5-1
CASSPQGVSGQETQYF
TGCGCCAGCAGCCCCCAGGGGGTAAGCGGCCAAGAGACCCAGTACTTC
>NA|TRBJ2-7|NA|TRBV29-1
CSVEGSPQDSSYEQYF
TGCAGCGTTGAAGGCTCCCCGCAGGACAGCTCCTACGAGCAGTACTTC
>NA|TRBJ1-1|TRBD1|TRBV28
CASSLPTGSNTEAFF
TGTGCCAGCAGCCTGCCGACAGGGTCGAACACTGAAGCTTTCTTT
>NA|TRBJ1-1|NA|TRBV9
CASSVVSGQNTEAFF
TGTGCCAGCAGCGTAGTCTCAGGACAGAACACTGAAGCTTTCTTT
>NA|TRBJ2-5|NA|TRBV5-1
CASSPASGQETQYF
TGCGCCAGCAGCCCAGCCAGCGGACAAGAGACCCAGTACTTC
>once|TRBJ1-2|NA|TRBV6-1
CASSEQGLDYGYTF
TGTGCCAGCAGTGAACAGGGTCTGGACTATGGCTACACCTTC
>once|TRBJ2-2|NA|TRBV19
CASSIRGTYTGELFF
TGTGCCAGTAGTATTAGGGGCACGTACACCGGGGAGCTGTTTTTT
>NA|TRBJ1-1|TRBD1|TRBV4-3
CASSQGQGWNTEAFF
TGCGCCAGCAGCCAAGGACAGGGGTGGAACACTGAAGCTTTCTTT
>NA|TRBJ2-7|NA|TRBV5-5
CASSFNGETEQYF
TGTGCCAGCAGCTTCAACGGAGAAACGGAGCAGTACTTC
>NA|TRBJ1-5|TRBD1|TRBV2
CASRTGGNQPQHF
TGTGCCAGCAGGACAGGGGGCAATCAGCCCCAGCATTTT
>few|TRBJ1-6|NA|TRBV4-1
CASSQEIGGNSPLHF
TGCGCCAGCAGCCAAGAAATAGGGGGAAATTCACCCCTCCACTTT
>NA|TRBJ2-7|TRBD1|TRBV28
CASSFETGGTTYEQYF
TGTGCCAGCAGTTTTGAGACAGGGGGGACTACCTACGAGCAGTACTTC
>NA|TRBJ1-4|NA|TRBV18
CASSPERANEKLFF
TGTGCCAGCTCCCCTGAGAGAGCTAATGAAAAACTGTTTTTT
>NA|TRBJ1-4|NA|TRBV30
CAWRRQAHEKLFF
TGTGCCTGGAGGCGTCAGGCCCATGAAAAACTGTTTTTT
>once|TRBJ2-2|NA|TRBV11-2
CASSLDRELFF
TGTGCCAGCAGCTTAGACAGGGAGCTGTTTTTT
>NA|TRBJ2-7|NA|TRBV5-6
CASSPPGTYEQYF
TGCGCCAGCAGCCCCCCAGGGACCTACGAGCAGTACTTC
>NA|TRBJ2-7|NA|TRBV6-5
CASSYNAGLEQYF
TGTGCCAGCAGTTACAATGCAGGGTTGGAGCAGTACTTC
>NA|TRBJ1-2|NA|TRBV5-6
CASSLRQVEYGYTF
TGTGCCAGCAGCTTGCGGCAGGTAGAATATGGCTACACCTTC
>NA|TRBJ1-3|NA|TRBV4-2
CASSLKQDFSGNTIYF
TGTGCCAGCAGCCTAAAACAGGATTTCTCTGGAAACACCATATATTTT
>NA|TRBJ1-5|NA|TRBV2
CASSEAGRLGQPQHF
TGTGCCAGCAGTGAAGCGGGCAGGCTCGGTCAGCCCCAGCATTTT
>NA|TRBJ2-7|NA|TRBV7-9
CASSFYRDEQYF
TGTGCCAGCAGCTTTTACAGGGACGAGCAGTACTTC
>few|TRBJ2-7|NA|TRBV28
CASSPTGSYEQYF
TGTGCCAGCAGTCCTACAGGCTCCTACGAGCAGTACTTC
>NA|TRBJ2-2|TRBD1|TRBV19
CASSISGTGPTGELFF
TGTGCCAGTAGTATAAGTGGGACAGGGCCCACCGGGGAGCTGTTTTTT
>NA|TRBJ2-1|NA|TRBV12-1
CAAPSAGAHYNEQFF
TGTGCCGCACCCTCAGCGGGGGCCCACTACAATGAGCAGTTCTTC
>once|TRBJ1-6|TRBD1|TRBV7-9
CASSPGQGGSPLHF
TGTGCCAGCAGCCCAGGACAGGGGGGCTCACCCCTCCACTTT
>NA|TRBJ2-7|NA|TRBV7-9
CASSLAPRQGISTYEQYF
TGTGCCAGCAGCCTAGCGCCTCGACAGGGCATTTCCACCTACGAGCAGTACTTC
>NA|TRBJ2-7|TRBD2|TRBV7-8
CASSSRLAGGSYEQYF
TGTGCCAGCAGCTCACGACTAGCGGGGGGGTCCTACGAGCAGTACTTC